A single sample is the source of the 14 T cell receptor beta chains below, sequenced in a study of T cell changes during pregnancy in multiple sclerosis. Here immunoSEQ multiplex PCR was the method, and the copy in TCRdb shows in-frame clones only, minus some. The top ten clones hold approximately 4.5% of a sample with 70,000 to 100,000 clones, 80% to 95% of them seen once. The material was peripheral blood, obtained in the first trimester of pregnancy. The receptors were sampled from a female donor with multiple sclerosis, enrolled in a pregnancy study.

This chain connects TRBV4-2 to TRBJ1-1, with 8 bases aligning to TRBD1. Germline assignment: CDR1 LGHNA and CDR2 YNFKEQ. This CDR3 region has 13 residues. V was clipped by 5 bases and J by 1 base; unmatched bases: 0. In DNA form, the CDR3 reads TGTGCCAGCAGCGGACAGGGGAACACTGAAGCTTTCTTT. Its translation is CASSGQGNTEAFF.

This clone appeared a few times. The chain links TRBV9 to TRBJ1-1; the D gene is possibly TRBD1 (5 bases). CDR1 and CDR2 from the germline V gene are SGDLS and YYNGEE. This CDR3 region has 15 residues. V lost 0 bases and J lost 4, with 13 bases in between. The CDR3 loop reads CASSVEQGIVTEAFF. CDR3 DNA sequence: TGTGCCAGCAGCGTAGAGCAGGGAATCGTCACTGAAGCTTTCTTT.

This chain links TRBV7-3 with TRBJ2-5; tentative D call: TRBD1 (5 bases). V lost 1 base, J lost 5 bases, and 8 bases lay in between. Germline V gene sequence: CDR1 SGHTA, CDR2 FQGTGA. This CDR3 has 13 amino acids. CDR3 sequence: CASSLSRVETQYF. The DNA of the CDR3 is TGTGCCAGCAGCTTAAGCAGGGTTGAGACCCAGTACTTC.

This clone was seen once. This chain connects TRBV6-5 to TRBJ2-5, with a possible D match to TRBD2 (6 bases). V was cut by 2 bases and J by 7 bases, with 14 bases left in between. Per germline, CDR1 MNHEY and CDR2 SVGAGI. The CDR3 spans 14 residues. CDR3 DNA: TGTGCCAGCAGTTACAACCGCTACGGGGGGACCCAGTACTTC. Residues: CASSYNRYGGTQYF.

The rearrangement links TRBV21-1 to TRBJ1-5; no check of the table's D call, TRBD1, against the DNA was made. TRBV21-1 is classified as a pseudogene. The CDR3 totals 18 residues. CDR3 in DNA: TGTGCCAGCAGCAAACCTGACACTGACAGGGTAGGCAATCAGCCCCAGCATTTT. Amino acids: CASSKPDTDRVGNQPQHF.

The chain couples TRBV19 to TRBJ1-4; D call uncertain. Germline CDR1 and CDR2: LNHDA and SQIVND (reference sequence). This CDR3 is built from 15 residues. The V end was cut by 2 bases, the J end by 8 bases, with 15 bases between. As DNA, the CDR3 is TGTGCCAGTAGTATATCGAGGGCGAGGTTCGAAAAACTGTTTTTT. It is translated as CASSISRARFEKLFF. Combining the CDR3 with reference TRBV19 and TRBJ1-4 gives the whole variable domain DGGITQSPKYLFRKEGQNVTLSCEQNLNHDAMYWYRQDPGQGLRLIYYSQIVNDFQKGDIAEGYSVSREKKESFPLTVTSAQKNPTAFYLCASSISRARFEKLFFGSGTQLSVL.

This chain links TRBV5-4 with TRBJ1-2; a possible D gene is TRBD1 (6 bases). With 7 bases removed from V and 8 bases from J, the gap between germline ends came to 21 bases. This CDR3 comprises 14 residues. Germline assignment: CDR1 SGHNT and CDR2 YYREEE (reference sequence). The CDR3 DNA is TGTGCCAGCGCTTTCGAGGGGGTTGTGCAGGGCTACACCTTC. Protein product: CASAFEGVVQGYTF.

This clone was observed a handful of times. The chain joins TRBV6-1 to TRBJ2-3, with D possibly TRBD2 on 5 matching bases. Germline V lookup: CDR1 MNHNS, CDR2 SASEGT. The V end was cut by 1 base, the J end by 4 bases, with 6 bases between. The CDR3 is 13 residues long. CDR3 sequence reads: CASSEVGADTQYF. The CDR3 coding sequence is TGTGCCAGCAGTGAAGTCGGGGCAGATACGCAGTATTTT.

This sequence joins TRBV5-8 and TRBJ2-1; D call uncertain. Germline assignment: CDR1 SGHTS and CDR2 YDEGEE. The V and J ends lost 7 bases and 2 bases respectively, with 7 bases between them. The length of the CDR3 is 12 residues. CDR3 sequence: CASGPTYNEQFF. The CDR3 DNA is TGTGCCAGCGGGCCGACCTACAATGAGCAGTTCTTC. The whole variable domain, filled in from reference TRBV5-8 and TRBJ2-1, reads EAGVTQSPTHLIKTRGQQATLRCSPISGHTSVYWYQQALGLGLQFLLWYDEGEERNRGNFPPRFSGRQFPNYSSELNVNALELEDSALYLCASGPTYNEQFFGPGTRLTVL.

This rearrangement joins TRBV29-1 to TRBJ2-2, with 7 bases identical to TRBD2. The CDR3 is 14 residues long. V was clipped by 6 bases and J by 7 bases; unmatched bases: 11. Germline CDR1 is SQVTM and CDR2 is ANQGSEA. The CDR3 DNA follows: TGCAGCGTGGGAGGGGCCTGGCAGAACGGGGAGCTGTTTTTT. Protein: CSVGGAWQNGELFF.

V gene TRBV5-1 combines with J gene TRBJ2-7; TRBD2 is a possible D gene (5 bases). Germline CDR1 SGHRS, CDR2 YFSETQ. V lost 4 bases to trimming and J lost 4 bases, with 21 bases between them. The CDR3 sequence is 16 residues long. In DNA, the CDR3 is TGCGCCAGCAGCCCCGCTGGGAGTTCAGTTCAGTACGAGCAGTACTTC. Its protein is CASSPAGSSVQYEQYF.

J is TRBJ2-1 and V is TRBV2, with a tentative D call TRBD2 (6 bases). Trimming cost V 6 bases and J 7 bases, with 16 bases left between them. CDR3 length equals 14 residues. Germline V CDR1 and CDR2: SNHLY, FYNNEI. The CDR3 sequence: CASSTRGFFNEQFF. The CDR3 DNA sequence: TGTGCCAGCAGCACGCGGGGATTCTTTAATGAGCAGTTCTTC.

The count of this clone is one. V and J are TRBV19 and TRBJ1-2, with 10 nucleotides matching TRBD1. Trimming at V came to 5 bases and at J to 4 bases, leaving 7 bases not matched to a gene. The CDR3 length is 15 residues. Germline V gives CDR1 LNHDA, CDR2 SQIVND (reference sequence). CDR3 in amino acids: CASSLGTGEFYGYTF. CDR3 in DNA: TGTGCCAGTAGTCTAGGGACAGGGGAGTTCTATGGCTACACCTTC. The variable domain in full, with the rest retrieved from reference TRBV19 and TRBJ1-2, is DGGITQSPKYLFRKEGQNVTLSCEQNLNHDAMYWYRQDPGQGLRLIYYSQIVNDFQKGDIAEGYSVSREKKESFPLTVTSAQKNPTAFYLCASSLGTGEFYGYTFGSGTRLTVV.

The J gene is TRBJ2-3, the V gene TRBV6-4, with D tentatively TRBD1 (6 bases). The CDR3 runs to 16 residues. The V end was cut by 3 bases, the J end by 7 bases, with 20 bases between. Germline V lookup: CDR1 MRHNA, CDR2 SNTAGT. CDR3: CASSESTGLGFNTQYF. In DNA, the CDR3 is TGTGCCAGCAGTGAGTCGACAGGTCTGGGGTTCAATACGCAGTATTTT.